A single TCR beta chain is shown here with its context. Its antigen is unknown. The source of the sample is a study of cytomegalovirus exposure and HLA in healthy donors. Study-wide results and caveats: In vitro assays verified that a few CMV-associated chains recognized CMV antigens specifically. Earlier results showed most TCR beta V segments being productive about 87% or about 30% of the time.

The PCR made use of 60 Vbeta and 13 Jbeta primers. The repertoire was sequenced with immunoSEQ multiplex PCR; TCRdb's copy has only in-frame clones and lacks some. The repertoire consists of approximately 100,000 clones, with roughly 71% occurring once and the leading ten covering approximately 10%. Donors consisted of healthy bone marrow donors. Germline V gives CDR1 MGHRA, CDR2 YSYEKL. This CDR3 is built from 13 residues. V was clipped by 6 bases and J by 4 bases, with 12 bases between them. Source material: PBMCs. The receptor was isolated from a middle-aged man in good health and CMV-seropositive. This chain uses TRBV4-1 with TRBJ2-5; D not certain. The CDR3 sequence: CASSSLVRETQYF. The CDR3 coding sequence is TGCGCCAGCAGTTCCCTTGTTCGAGAGACCCAGTACTTC.